The entry below gives a single T cell receptor beta chain sequence along with its context. What it binds is not known. The CDR3 is 14 amino acids. V lost 9 bases to trimming and J lost 5 bases; unmatched junction nucleotides: 7. Germline lookup yields CDR1 LNHDA and CDR2 SQIVND (reference sequence). This sample is part of a study of CD8+ T cells in alopecia areata. Study-level results: Clonality in lesional scalp, especially alopecia totalis/universalis, exceeded that of normal scalp. Tofacitinib significantly decreased scalp clonality and expanded CD8+ clones among top 100.

In each case, RNA was isolated and then reverse transcribed into cDNA as the sequencing template. TCRdb's table, derived via immunoSEQ multiplex PCR, lists solely in-frame clones and lacks some. This repertoire shows about 280,000 clones, roughly 60% found once; its top ten account for 1.8%. The treatment here: oral pan-JAK inhibitor, 5-10 mg twice daily. Sampling of alopecia areata patients yielded lesional scalp punch biopsies as well as peripheral blood. Here the sequenced sample was CD4+ T cells sorted from blood, taken at week 24, from a patient treated with tofacitinib. The chain employs TRBV19 and TRBJ2-6, with 7 bases that match TRBD1. This TCR was recovered from a human donor with alopecia areata. DNA of the CDR3: TGTGCCAGCAGACGACAGGGTAGGGCCAACGTCCTGACTTTC. Its translation: CASRRQGRANVLTF.